This TCR beta chain was found in a study of blood T cell repertoires in COVID-19. Study overall: Acute and convalescent COVID-19 samples came from the United States, Italy and Spain.

Sequencing was performed with immunoSEQ multiplex PCR; in TCRdb, only in-frame clones are kept and a portion is missing. Of 120,000 or so clones detected, more than 75% appear once; the ten largest clones hold roughly 3.9%. There are 17 residues in the CDR3. The V segment lost 0 bases and the J segment 7 bases; nucleotides outside the gene matches: 10. Germline lookup yields CDR1 MNHEY and CDR2 SVGEGT. This clone has more than one count but fewer than ten. What was sequenced was peripheral blood. This rearrangement joins TRBV6-2 or TRBV6-3 to TRBJ2-2, with 8 bases fitting TRBD2. The clonotype originates from a man between 60 and 70 years old with acute or convalescent COVID-19. CDR3 bases: TGTGCCAGCAGTTACTCGAATCCCGGGAGGGCCGACGGGGAGCTGTTTTTT. This gives the protein CASSYSNPGRADGELFF.